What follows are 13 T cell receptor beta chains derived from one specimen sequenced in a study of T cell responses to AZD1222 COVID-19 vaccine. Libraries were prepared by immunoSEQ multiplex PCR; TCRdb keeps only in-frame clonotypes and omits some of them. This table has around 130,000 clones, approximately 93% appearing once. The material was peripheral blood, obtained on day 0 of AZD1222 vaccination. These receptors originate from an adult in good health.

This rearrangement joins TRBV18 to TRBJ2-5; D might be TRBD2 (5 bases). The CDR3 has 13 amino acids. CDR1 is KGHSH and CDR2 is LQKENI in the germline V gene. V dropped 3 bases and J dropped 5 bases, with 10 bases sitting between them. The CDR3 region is CASSPLRGETQYF. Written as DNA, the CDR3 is TGTGCCAGCTCACCGCTGAGAGGGGAGACCCAGTACTTC.

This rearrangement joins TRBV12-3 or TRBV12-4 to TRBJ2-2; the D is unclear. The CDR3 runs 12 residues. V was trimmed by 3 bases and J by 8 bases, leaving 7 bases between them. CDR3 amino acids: CASSLMGGELFF. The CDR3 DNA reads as TGTGCCAGCAGTTTGATGGGGGGGGAGCTGTTTTTT.

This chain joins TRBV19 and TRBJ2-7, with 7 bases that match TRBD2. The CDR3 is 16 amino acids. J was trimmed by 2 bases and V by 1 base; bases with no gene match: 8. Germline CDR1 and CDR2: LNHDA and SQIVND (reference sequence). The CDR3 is CASSIGGSSGTYEQYF. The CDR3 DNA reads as TGTGCCAGTAGTATAGGAGGGTCTAGCGGTACCTACGAGCAGTACTTC.

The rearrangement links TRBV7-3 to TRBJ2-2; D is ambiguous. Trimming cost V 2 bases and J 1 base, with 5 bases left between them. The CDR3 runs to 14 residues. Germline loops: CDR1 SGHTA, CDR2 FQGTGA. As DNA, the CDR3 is TGTGCCAGCAGCTTATATCAGAACACCGGGGAGCTGTTTTTT. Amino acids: CASSLYQNTGELFF. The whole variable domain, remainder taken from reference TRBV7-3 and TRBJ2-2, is GAGVSQTPSNKVTEKGKYVELRCDPISGHTALYWYRQSLGQGPEFLIYFQGTGAADDSGLPNDRFFAVRPEGSVSTLKIQRTERGDSAVYLCASSLYQNTGELFFGEGSRLTVL.

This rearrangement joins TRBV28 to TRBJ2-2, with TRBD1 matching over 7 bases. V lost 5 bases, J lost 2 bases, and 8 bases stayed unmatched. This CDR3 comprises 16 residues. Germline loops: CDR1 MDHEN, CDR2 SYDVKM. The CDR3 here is CASSMANRGNTGELFF. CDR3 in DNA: TGTGCCAGCAGTATGGCTAACAGGGGTAACACCGGGGAGCTGTTTTTT.

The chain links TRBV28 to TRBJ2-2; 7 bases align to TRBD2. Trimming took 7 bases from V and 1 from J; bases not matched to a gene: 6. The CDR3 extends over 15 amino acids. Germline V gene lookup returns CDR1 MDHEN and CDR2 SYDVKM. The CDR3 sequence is CASTASGVNTGELFF. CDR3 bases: TGTGCCAGCACGGCCAGCGGGGTGAACACCGGGGAGCTGTTTTTT.

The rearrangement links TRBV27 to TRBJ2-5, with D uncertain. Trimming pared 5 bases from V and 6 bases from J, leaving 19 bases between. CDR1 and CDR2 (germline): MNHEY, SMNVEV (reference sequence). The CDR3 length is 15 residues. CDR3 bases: TGTGCCAGCAGTCTACAGTCGGGCGGAGAACAGACCCAGTACTTC. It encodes CASSLQSGGEQTQYF.

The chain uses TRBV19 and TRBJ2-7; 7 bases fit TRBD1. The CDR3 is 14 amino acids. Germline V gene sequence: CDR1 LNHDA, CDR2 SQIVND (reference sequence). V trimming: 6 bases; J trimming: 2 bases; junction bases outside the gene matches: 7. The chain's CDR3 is CASRQGLSPYEQYF. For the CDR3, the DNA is TGTGCCAGTAGACAGGGGCTATCCCCCTACGAGCAGTACTTC.

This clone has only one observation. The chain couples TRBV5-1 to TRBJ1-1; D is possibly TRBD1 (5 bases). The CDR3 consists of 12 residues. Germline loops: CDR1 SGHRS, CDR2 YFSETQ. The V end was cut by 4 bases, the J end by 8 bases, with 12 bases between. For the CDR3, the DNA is TGCGCCAGCAGCGTAGGGACCGCCGAAGCTTTCTTT. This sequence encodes CASSVGTAEAFF.

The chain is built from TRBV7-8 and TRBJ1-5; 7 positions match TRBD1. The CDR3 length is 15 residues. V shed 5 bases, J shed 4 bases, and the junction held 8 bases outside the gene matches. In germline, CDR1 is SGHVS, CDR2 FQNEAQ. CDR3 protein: CASSEPGGFNQPQHF. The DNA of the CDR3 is TGTGCCAGCAGCGAACCAGGGGGGTTTAATCAGCCCCAGCATTTT.

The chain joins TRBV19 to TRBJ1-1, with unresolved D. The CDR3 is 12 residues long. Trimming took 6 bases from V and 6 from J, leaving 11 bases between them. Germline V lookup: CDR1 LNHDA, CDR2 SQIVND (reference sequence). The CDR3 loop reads CASRGIVAEAFF. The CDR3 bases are TGTGCCAGTAGGGGAATAGTCGCTGAAGCTTTCTTT.

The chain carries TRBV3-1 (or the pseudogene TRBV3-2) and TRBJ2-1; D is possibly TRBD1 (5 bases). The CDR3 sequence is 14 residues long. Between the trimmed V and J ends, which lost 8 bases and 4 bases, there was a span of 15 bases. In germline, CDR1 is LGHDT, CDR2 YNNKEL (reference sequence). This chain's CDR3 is CASQGKAPYNEQFF. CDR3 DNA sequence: TGTGCCAGCCAGGGCAAGGCGCCTTACAATGAGCAGTTCTTC.

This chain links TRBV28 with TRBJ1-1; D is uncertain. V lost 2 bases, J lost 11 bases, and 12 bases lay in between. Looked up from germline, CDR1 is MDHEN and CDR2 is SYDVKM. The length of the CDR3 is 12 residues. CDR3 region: CASSLRLDRAFF. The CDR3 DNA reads TGTGCCAGCAGTTTAAGGCTTGATCGGGCTTTCTTT. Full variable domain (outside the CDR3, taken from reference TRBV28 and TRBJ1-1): DVKVTQSSRYLVKRTGEKVFLECVQDMDHENMFWYRQDPGLGLRLIYFSYDVKMKEKGDIPEGYSVSREKKERFSLILESASTNQTSMYLCASSLRLDRAFFGQGTRLTVV.